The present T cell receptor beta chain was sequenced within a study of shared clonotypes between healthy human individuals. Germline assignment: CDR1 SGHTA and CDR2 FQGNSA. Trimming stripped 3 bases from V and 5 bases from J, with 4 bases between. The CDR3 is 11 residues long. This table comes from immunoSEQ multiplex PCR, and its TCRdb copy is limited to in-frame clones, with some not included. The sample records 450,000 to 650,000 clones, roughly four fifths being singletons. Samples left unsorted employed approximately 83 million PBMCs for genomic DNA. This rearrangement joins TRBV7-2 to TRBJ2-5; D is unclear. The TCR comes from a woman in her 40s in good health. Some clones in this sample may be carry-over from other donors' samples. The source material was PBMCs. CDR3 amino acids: CASSFVETQYF. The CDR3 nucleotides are TGTGCCAGCAGCTTCGTGGAGACCCAGTACTTC.